What follows describes a single T cell receptor beta chain. This entry is derived from a study of blood T cell repertoires in COVID-19. Study context: PBMCs, B-cell-depleted T cells, or T cells were the source of the cDNA or gDNA that made up the material.

Only in-frame clones appear in the TCRdb table, and some are missing; sequencing was by immunoSEQ multiplex PCR. The sample lists around 310,000 clones, about 91% occurring once. Per germline, CDR1 SGHVS and CDR2 FQNEAQ. There are 16 residues in the CDR3. V gave up 1 base and J gave up 3 bases, with 14 bases separating them. The V and J genes are TRBV7-8 and TRBJ2-3, with D possibly matching TRBD2 (5 bases). The specimen was PBMCs or T cells enriched from blood (not recorded which). The sequence derives from a woman in her thirties or forties who had recovered from COVID-19. The CDR3 nucleotides are TGTGCCAGCAGCTTAGGGGAGAGGGTACTTACAGATACGCAGTATTTT. This gives the protein CASSLGERVLTDTQYF.